Detailed here is one T cell receptor (beta chain). The CDR3 runs to 14 residues. V lost 2 bases and J lost 5; bases outside the gene matches: 2. CDR1 and CDR2 (germline): SQVTM, ANQGSEA. The record originates from a study of OX40 agonist ivuxolimab in advanced cancers. Profiled with immunoSEQ multiplex PCR; TCRdb holds only in-frame clones, not every one. The sample lists some 65,000 clones, about nine tenths occurring once. The receptor was isolated from an adult with an advanced solid tumor such as melanoma, head and neck, liver or kidney cancer. Sequencing used CD4+ or CD8+ T cells sorted from blood, obtained in a trial of the OX40 agonist ivuxolimab. The J gene is TRBJ2-1, the V gene TRBV29-1; 11 positions agree with TRBD2. CDR3 nucleotide sequence: TGCAGCGTTGAAAGACTAGCGGGGAACAATGAGCAGTTCTTC. This gives the protein CSVERLAGNNEQFF.